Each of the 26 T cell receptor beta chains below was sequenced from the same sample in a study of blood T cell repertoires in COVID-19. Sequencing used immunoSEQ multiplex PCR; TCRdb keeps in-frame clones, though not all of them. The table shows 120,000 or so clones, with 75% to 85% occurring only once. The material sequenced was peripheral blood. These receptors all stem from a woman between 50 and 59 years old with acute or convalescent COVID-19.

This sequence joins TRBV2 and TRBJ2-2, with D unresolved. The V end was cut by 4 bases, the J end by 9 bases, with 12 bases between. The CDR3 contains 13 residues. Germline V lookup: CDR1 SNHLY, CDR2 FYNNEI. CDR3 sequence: CASSALWARELFF. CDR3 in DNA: TGTGCCAGCAGTGCCCTATGGGCCCGGGAGCTGTTTTTT.

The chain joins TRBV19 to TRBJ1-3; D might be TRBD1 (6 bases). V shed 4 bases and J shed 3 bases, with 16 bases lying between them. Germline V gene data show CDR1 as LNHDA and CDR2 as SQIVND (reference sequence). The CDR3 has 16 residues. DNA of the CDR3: TGTGCCAGTAGTACTCCGCGGGGGGCGAGTGGAAACACCATATATTTT. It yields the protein CASSTPRGASGNTIYF.

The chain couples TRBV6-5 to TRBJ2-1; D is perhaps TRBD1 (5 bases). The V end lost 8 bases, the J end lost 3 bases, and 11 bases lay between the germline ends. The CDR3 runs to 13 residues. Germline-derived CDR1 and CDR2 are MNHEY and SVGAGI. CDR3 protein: CASGRVFYNEQFF. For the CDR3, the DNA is TGTGCCAGCGGCAGGGTGTTCTACAATGAGCAGTTCTTC.

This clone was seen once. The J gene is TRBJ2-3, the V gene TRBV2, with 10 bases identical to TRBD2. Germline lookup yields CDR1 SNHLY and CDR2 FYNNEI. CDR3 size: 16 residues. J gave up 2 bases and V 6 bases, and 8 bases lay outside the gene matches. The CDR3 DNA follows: TGTGCCAGCAGCCCCAGCGGGGGGGTAGACACAGATACGCAGTATTTT. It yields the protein CASSPSGGVDTDTQYF.

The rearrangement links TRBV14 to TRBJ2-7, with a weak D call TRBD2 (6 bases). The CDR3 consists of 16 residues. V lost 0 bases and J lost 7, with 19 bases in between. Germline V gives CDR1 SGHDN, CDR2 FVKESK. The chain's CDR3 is CASSQDTQELEGEQYF. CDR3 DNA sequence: TGTGCCAGCAGCCAAGATACTCAGGAATTGGAGGGGGAGCAGTACTTC. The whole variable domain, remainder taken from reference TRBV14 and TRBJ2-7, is EAGVTQFPSHSVIEKGQTVTLRCDPISGHDNLYWYRRVMGKEIKFLLHFVKESKQDESGMPNNRFLAERTGGTYSTLKVQPAELEDSGVYFCASSQDTQELEGEQYFGPGTRLTVT.

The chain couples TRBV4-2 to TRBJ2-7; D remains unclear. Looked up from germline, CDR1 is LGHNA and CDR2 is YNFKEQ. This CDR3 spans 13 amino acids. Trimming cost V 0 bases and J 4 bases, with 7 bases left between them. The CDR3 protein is CASSQEQDYEQYF. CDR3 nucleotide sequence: TGTGCCAGCAGCCAAGAGCAGGATTACGAGCAGTACTTC.

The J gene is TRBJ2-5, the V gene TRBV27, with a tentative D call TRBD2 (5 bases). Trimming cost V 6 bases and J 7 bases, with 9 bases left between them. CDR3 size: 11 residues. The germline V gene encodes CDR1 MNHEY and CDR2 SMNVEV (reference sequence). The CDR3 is CASRTGVTQYF. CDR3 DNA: TGTGCCAGCAGGACCGGGGTGACCCAGTACTTC.

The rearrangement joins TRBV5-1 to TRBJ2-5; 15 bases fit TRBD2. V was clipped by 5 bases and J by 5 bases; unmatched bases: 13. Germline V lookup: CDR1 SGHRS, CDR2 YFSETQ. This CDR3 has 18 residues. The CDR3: CASREMGLAGGDGETQYF. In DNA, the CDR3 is TGCGCCAGCAGGGAAATGGGACTAGCGGGAGGCGACGGCGAGACCCAGTACTTC.

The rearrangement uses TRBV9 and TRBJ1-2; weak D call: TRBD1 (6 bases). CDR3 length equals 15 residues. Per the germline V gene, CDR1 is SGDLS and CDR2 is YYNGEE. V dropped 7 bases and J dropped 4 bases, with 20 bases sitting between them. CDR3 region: CASPSQGISPYGYTF. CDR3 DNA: TGTGCCAGCCCTTCACAGGGCATCTCCCCCTATGGCTACACCTTC.

CDR3 residues: CAWSGSGYEKLFF. The CDR3 coding sequence is TGTGCCTGGAGTGGCAGCGGGTACGAAAAACTGTTTTTT. V is TRBV30 and J is TRBJ1-4; D unresolved. The CDR3 sequence is 13 residues long. Germline V gene sequence: CDR1 GTSNPN, CDR2 SVGIG (reference sequence). The V end lost 1 base, the J end lost 8 bases, and 11 bases lay between the germline ends.

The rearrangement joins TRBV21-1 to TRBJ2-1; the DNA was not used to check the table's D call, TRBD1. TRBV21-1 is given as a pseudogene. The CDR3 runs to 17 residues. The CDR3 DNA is TGTGCCAGCAGCAAGAATAGGGCGGACAGGGGATACAATGAGCAGTTCTTC. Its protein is CASSKNRADRGYNEQFF.

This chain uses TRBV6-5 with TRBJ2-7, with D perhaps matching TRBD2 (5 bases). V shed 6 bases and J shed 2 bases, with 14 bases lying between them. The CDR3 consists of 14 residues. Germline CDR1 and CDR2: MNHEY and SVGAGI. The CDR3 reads CASSPGFSPYEQYF. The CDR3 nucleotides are TGTGCCAGCAGCCCGGGGTTTAGTCCCTACGAGCAGTACTTC.

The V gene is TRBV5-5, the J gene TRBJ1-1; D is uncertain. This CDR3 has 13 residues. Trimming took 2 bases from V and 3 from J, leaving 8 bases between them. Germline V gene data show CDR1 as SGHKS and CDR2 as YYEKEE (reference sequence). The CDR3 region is CASSLTRDTEAFF. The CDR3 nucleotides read TGTGCCAGCAGCTTAACTCGAGACACTGAAGCTTTCTTT. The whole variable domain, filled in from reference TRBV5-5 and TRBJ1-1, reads DAGVTQSPTHLIKTRGQQVTLRCSPISGHKSVSWYQQVLGQGPQFIFQYYEKEERGRGNFPDRFSARQFPNYSSELNVNALLLGDSALYLCASSLTRDTEAFFGQGTRLTVV.

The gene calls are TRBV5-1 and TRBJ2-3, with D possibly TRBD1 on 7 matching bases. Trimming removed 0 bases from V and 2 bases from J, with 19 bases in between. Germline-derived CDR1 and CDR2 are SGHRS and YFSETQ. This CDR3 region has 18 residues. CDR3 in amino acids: CASSLEGGTVIFTDTQYF. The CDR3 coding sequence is TGCGCCAGCAGCTTGGAAGGCGGGACAGTGATTTTCACAGATACGCAGTATTTT.

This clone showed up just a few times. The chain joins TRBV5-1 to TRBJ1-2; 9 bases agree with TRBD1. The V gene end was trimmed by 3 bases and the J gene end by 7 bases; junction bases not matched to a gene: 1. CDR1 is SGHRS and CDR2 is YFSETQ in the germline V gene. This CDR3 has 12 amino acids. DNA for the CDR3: TGCGCCAGCAGCTCGGACAGGGGTGGCTACACCTTC. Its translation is CASSSDRGGYTF. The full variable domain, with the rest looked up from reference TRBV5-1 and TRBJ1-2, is KAGVTQTPRYLIKTRGQQVTLSCSPISGHRSVSWYQQTPGQGLQFLFEYFSETQRNKGNFPGRFSGRQFSNSRSEMNVSTLELGDSALYLCASSSDRGGYTFGSGTRLTVV.

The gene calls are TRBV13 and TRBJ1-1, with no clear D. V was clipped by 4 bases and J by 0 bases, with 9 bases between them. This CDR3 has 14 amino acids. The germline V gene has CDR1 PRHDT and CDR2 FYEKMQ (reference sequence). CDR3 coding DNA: TGTGCCAGCAGCTCGCGACGGGTGAACACTGAAGCTTTCTTT. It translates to CASSSRRVNTEAFF.

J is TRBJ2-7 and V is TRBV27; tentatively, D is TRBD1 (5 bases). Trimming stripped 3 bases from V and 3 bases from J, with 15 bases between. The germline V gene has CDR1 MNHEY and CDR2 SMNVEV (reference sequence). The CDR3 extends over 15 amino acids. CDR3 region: CASSFTPLRGYEQYF. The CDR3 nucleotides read TGTGCCAGCAGTTTTACTCCTTTAAGGGGCTACGAGCAGTACTTC.

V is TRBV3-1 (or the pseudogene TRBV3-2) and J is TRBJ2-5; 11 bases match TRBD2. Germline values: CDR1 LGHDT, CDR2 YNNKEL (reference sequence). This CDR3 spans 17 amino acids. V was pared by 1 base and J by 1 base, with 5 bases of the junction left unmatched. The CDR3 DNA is TGTGCCAGCAGCCAAGTTCTGGGACTAGCGGCCCAAGAGACCCAGTACTTC. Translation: CASSQVLGLAAQETQYF.

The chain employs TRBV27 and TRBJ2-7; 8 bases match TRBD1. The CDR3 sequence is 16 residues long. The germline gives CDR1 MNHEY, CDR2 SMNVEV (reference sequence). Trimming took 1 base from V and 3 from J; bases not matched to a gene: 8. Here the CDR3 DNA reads TGTGCCAGCAGTTTATTCTTGACCGGGACAGGCTACGAGCAGTACTTC. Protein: CASSLFLTGTGYEQYF.

For the CDR3, the DNA is TGTGCCAGCAGCTTGGGGTATGGCGGCGGGGGGGCGACAGATACGCAGTATTTT. Translation gives CASSLGYGGGGATDTQYF. The chain couples TRBV7-2 to TRBJ2-3, with 9 bases lining up with TRBD2. Trimming cost V 3 bases and J 3 bases; bases outside gene matches: 13. The CDR3 extends over 18 amino acids. Germline V gene data show CDR1 as SGHTA and CDR2 as FQGNSA.

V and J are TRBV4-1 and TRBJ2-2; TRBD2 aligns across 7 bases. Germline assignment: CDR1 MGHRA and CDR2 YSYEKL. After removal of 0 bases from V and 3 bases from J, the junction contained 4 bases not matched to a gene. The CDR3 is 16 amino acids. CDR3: CASSQDRGGDTGELFF. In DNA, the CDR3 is TGCGCCAGCAGCCAAGATCGCGGGGGTGACACCGGGGAGCTGTTTTTT.

Written as DNA, the CDR3 is TGTGCCAGCAGCCCCCTAGGACACTCCTACGAGCAGTACTTC. It specifies CASSPLGHSYEQYF. This chain uses TRBV9 with TRBJ2-7; perhaps TRBD1 as D (5 bases). The ends were cut back, 4 bases at V and 0 bases at J, with 11 bases in the middle. The CDR3 runs 14 residues. Germline CDR1 SGDLS, CDR2 YYNGEE.

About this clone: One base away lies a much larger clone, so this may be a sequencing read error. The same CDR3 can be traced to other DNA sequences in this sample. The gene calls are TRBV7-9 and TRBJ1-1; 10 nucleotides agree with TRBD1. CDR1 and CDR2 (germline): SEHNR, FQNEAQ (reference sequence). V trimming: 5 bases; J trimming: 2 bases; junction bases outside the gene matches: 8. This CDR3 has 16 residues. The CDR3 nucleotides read TGTGCCAGCAGCCATGGGACAGGGGCATTAAACACTGAAGCTTTCTTT. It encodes CASSHGTGALNTEAFF.

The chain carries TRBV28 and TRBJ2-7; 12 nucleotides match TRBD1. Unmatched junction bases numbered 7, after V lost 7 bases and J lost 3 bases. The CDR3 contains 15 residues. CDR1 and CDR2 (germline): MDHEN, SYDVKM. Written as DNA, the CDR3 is TGTGCCAGCACCCCCGGGACAGGGGGCGGCTACGAGCAGTACTTC. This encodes CASTPGTGGGYEQYF. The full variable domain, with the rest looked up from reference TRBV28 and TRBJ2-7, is DVKVTQSSRYLVKRTGEKVFLECVQDMDHENMFWYRQDPGLGLRLIYFSYDVKMKEKGDIPEGYSVSREKKERFSLILESASTNQTSMYLCASTPGTGGGYEQYFGPGTRLTVT.

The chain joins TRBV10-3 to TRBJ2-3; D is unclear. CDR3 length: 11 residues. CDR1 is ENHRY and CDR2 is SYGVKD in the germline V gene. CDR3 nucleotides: TGTGCGGCTGCAGGCGAGGATACGCAGTATTTT. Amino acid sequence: CAAAGEDTQYF.

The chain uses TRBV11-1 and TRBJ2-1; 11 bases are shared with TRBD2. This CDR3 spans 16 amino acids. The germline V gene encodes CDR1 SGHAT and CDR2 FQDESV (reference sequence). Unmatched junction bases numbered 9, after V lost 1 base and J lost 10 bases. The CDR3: CASSLVASGGPWEQFF. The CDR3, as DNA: TGTGCCAGCAGCTTAGTAGCTAGCGGGGGGCCATGGGAGCAGTTCTTC.